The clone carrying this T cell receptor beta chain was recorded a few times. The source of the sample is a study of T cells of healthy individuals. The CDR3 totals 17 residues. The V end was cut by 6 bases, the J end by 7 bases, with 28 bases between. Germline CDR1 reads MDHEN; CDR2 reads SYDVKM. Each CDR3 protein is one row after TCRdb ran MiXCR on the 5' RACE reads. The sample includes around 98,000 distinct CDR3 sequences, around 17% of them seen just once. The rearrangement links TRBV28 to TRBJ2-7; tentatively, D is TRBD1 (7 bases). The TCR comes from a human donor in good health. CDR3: CASSRIPSGGPLGEQYF. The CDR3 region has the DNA TGTGCCAGCAGCAGAATTCCTTCAGGGGGGCCCTTAGGTGAGCAGTACTTC.